Following are 28 T cell receptor beta chains from one sample sequenced in a study of T cell repertoires in cytomegalovirus infection. Which antigens these TCRs recognize remains unknown. One entry per CDR3 protein, called by TCRdb with MiXCR from the reads. The table lists around 900,000 distinct CDR3 sequences, approximately 33% of them singletons. Sample: cultured CD8+ T cells from PBMCs, taken from culture after CMV antigen stimulation. The receptors stem from a human donor in good health (CMV status not recorded). Some clones in this sample may be carry-over from other donors' samples.

The chain uses TRBV28 and TRBJ2-3, with 10 bases matching TRBD2. The germline V gene has CDR1 MDHEN and CDR2 SYDVKM. Losses at the gene ends were 5 bases for V and 2 bases for J; bases not matched to a gene: 10. The CDR3 totals 17 residues. The CDR3 DNA sequence: TGTGCCAGCAGTCCTAACGGACTAGCGGCATTCACAGATACGCAGTATTTT. Residues: CASSPNGLAAFTDTQYF.

The chain links TRBV27 to TRBJ1-5; D gene unclear. This CDR3 spans 13 amino acids. The V gene lost 5 bases and the J gene lost 4 bases, with 9 bases spanning the gap. Germline CDR1 and CDR2: MNHEY and SMNVEV (reference sequence). The DNA of the CDR3 is TGTGCCAGCAGTAGTTGGGATAATCAGCCCCAGCATTTT. It encodes CASSSWDNQPQHF.

This clonotype was seen ten or more times. The chain links TRBV7-8 to TRBJ1-5; no reliable D call. The CDR3 length is 14 residues. CDR1 is SGHVS, CDR2 FQNEAQ, per germline. Trimming left V 0 bases short and J 0 bases short, with 3 bases between. The CDR3 reads CASSLAYSNQPQHF. The CDR3 DNA reads as TGTGCCAGCAGCTTAGCATATAGCAATCAGCCCCAGCATTTT.

This clonotype was observed at least ten times. The chain couples TRBV7-2 to TRBJ1-1, with D possibly matching TRBD1 (6 bases). This CDR3 region has 17 residues. Germline CDR1 and CDR2: SGHTA and FQGNSA. V was cut by 3 bases and J by 1 base, with 18 bases left in between. The CDR3 here is CASSFGLGGLGNTEAFF. The CDR3 coding sequence is TGTGCCAGCAGCTTTGGTTTGGGGGGCTTAGGGAACACTGAAGCTTTCTTT. Using reference TRBV7-2 and TRBJ1-1 for the parts outside the CDR3, the full variable domain is GAGVSQSPSNKVTEKGKDVELRCDPISGHTALYWYRQSLGQGLEFLIYFQGNSAPDKSGLPSDRFSAERTGGSVSTLTIQRTQQEDSAVYLCASSFGLGGLGNTEAFFGQGTRLTVV.

The genes are TRBV19 and TRBJ1-2; 9 bases match TRBD1. CDR3 size: 16 residues. In germline, CDR1 is LNHDA, CDR2 SQIVND (reference sequence). J lost 3 bases, V lost 6 bases, and 11 bases had no gene match. The CDR3 region has the DNA TGTGCCAGTAGAAAGTCGGGGACAGGGTACGACTATGGCTACACCTTC. This codes for CASRKSGTGYDYGYTF. Drawing the rest from reference TRBV19 and TRBJ1-2, the complete variable domain is DGGITQSPKYLFRKEGQNVTLSCEQNLNHDAMYWYRQDPGQGLRLIYYSQIVNDFQKGDIAEGYSVSREKKESFPLTVTSAQKNPTAFYLCASRKSGTGYDYGYTFGSGTRLTVV.

This chain joins TRBV29-1 and TRBJ1-4; 9 nucleotides line up with TRBD1. The V gene end was trimmed by 7 bases and the J gene end by 7 bases; junction bases not matched to a gene: 4. The germline V gene has CDR1 SQVTM and CDR2 ANQGSEA. The CDR3 sequence is 12 residues long. The CDR3, as DNA: TGCAGCGCTACAGGGGGCGTTGAAAAACTGTTTTTT. Translated: CSATGGVEKLFF.

This clonotype was seen only once. The rearrangement joins TRBV4-3 to TRBJ2-7; D is unclear. Germline assignment: CDR1 LGHNA and CDR2 YSLEER. CDR3 length: 14 residues. V was clipped by 1 base and J by 6 bases, with 13 bases between them. The CDR3, as DNA: TGCGCCAGCAGCCAAGTACCCTTCACGGGCGAGCAGTACGTC. Its translation is CASSQVPFTGEQYV.

This chain uses TRBV13 with TRBJ2-3; D uncertain. Germline-derived CDR1 and CDR2 are PRHDT and FYEKMQ (reference sequence). Trimming shortened V by 4 bases and J by 2 bases, and 7 bases separated the two germline ends. The CDR3 has 13 residues. DNA of the CDR3: TGTGCCAGCAGCTCCCAGGTCACAGATACGCAGTATTTT. Amino acids: CASSSQVTDTQYF.

As to this clonotype: The junction departs from the called germline gene at one end, perhaps through a read error. This chain uses TRBV19 with TRBJ1-1; D not resolved. The CDR3 covers 13 residues. Per the germline V gene, CDR1 is LNHDA and CDR2 is SQIVND (reference sequence). The CDR3: CVSSIGKRTEAFF. The CDR3 DNA reads as TGTGTCAGTAGTATAGGGAAGAGGACTGAAGCTTTCTTT.

This clonotype was seen more than once but under ten times. CDR3 nucleotide sequence: TGTGCCATCAGTGAGTCTTACGAAGGGGACCGGGAGACCCAGTACTTC. It translates to CAISESYEGDRETQYF. V gene TRBV10-3 combines with J gene TRBJ2-5; TRBD1 or TRBD2 may be the D gene (5 bases each). Trimming left V 0 bases short and J 5 bases short, with 16 bases between. Per the germline V gene, CDR1 is ENHRY and CDR2 is SYGVKD. The CDR3 totals 16 residues.

A single count supports this clonotype. The chain joins TRBV11-2 to TRBJ2-7; 7 bases are shared with TRBD1. Germline loops: CDR1 SGHAT, CDR2 FQNNGV. V shed 1 base, J shed 0 bases, and the junction held 12 bases outside the gene matches. This CDR3 is 18 amino acids long. CDR3 protein: CASSLGTGFIASSYEQYF. The CDR3 nucleotides read TGTGCCAGCAGCTTAGGGACAGGCTTTATTGCCTCCTCCTACGAGCAGTACTTC.

The genes are TRBV28 and TRBJ2-7; perhaps TRBD1 as D (5 bases). Trimming pared 6 bases from V and 0 bases from J, leaving 12 bases between. This CDR3 contains 14 residues. The germline CDR1 and CDR2 sequences are MDHEN and SYDVKM. The CDR3 DNA is TGTGCCAGCAGCTCAACAGGTGGCTCCTACGAGCAGTACGTC. Translated: CASSSTGGSYEQYV.

The chain has TRBV7-9 and TRBJ1-2; no clear D gene. The CDR3 runs to 19 residues. V gave up 5 bases and J gave up 3 bases, with 28 bases separating them. CDR1 is SEHNR, CDR2 FQNEAQ, per germline (reference sequence). CDR3 protein: CASSNPTRTPKGGYYGYTF. The CDR3 nucleotides read TGTGCCAGCAGCAACCCAACAAGGACGCCAAAGGGAGGCTACTATGGCTACACCTTC.

The CDR3 DNA reads TGCGCCAGCAGCTTCCACCGGAGTGACTCCATGGGGGGAAACACCATATATTTT. Translated, it gives CASSFHRSDSMGGNTIYF. The chain employs TRBV5-1 and TRBJ1-3; no definite D call. The V end was cut by 2 bases, the J end by 4 bases, with 22 bases between. CDR1 is SGHRS and CDR2 is YFSETQ in the germline V gene. This CDR3 contains 18 residues.

This clonotype occurred a few times. The chain links TRBV6-5 to TRBJ2-3; possible D gene TRBD2, 5 bases. From germline, CDR1 is MNHEY and CDR2 SVGAGI. Trimming cost V 7 bases and J 0 bases, with 8 bases left between them. CDR3 length equals 13 residues. The CDR3: CASKDSSTDTQYF. CDR3 DNA: TGTGCCAGCAAGGACTCAAGCACAGATACGCAGTATTTT.

The chain carries TRBV19 and TRBJ2-1; 10 bases align to TRBD2. CDR1 and CDR2 (germline): LNHDA, SQIVND (reference sequence). The CDR3 has 13 residues. In DNA, the CDR3 is TGTGCTGTTAGCGGGGGGCCCTACAATGAGCAGTTCTTC. Translated: CAVSGGPYNEQFF.

This clonotype was recorded a few times. The chain is built from TRBV2 and TRBJ2-1, with no clear D. The CDR3 length is 16 residues. V was shortened by 5 bases and J by 2 bases, with 16 bases between the two germline ends. Germline CDR1 is SNHLY and CDR2 is FYNNEI. DNA for the CDR3: TGTGCCAGCAGTCCCAAAGTGGTAAGACCCTACAATGAGCAGTTCTTC. It is translated as CASSPKVVRPYNEQFF.

This clonotype was counted many times. The chain links TRBV7-6 to TRBJ2-1; 10 nucleotides match TRBD1. V was pared by 4 bases and J by 4 bases, with 10 bases of the junction left unmatched. Germline CDR1 is SGHVS and CDR2 is FNYEAQ. This CDR3 is 17 amino acids long. As DNA, the CDR3 is TGTGCCAGCAGCTCGTTGGCCGGGACAGGGGTATACAATGAGCAGTTCTTC. As protein: CASSSLAGTGVYNEQFF.

This clonotype has a count of ten or more. The V and J genes are TRBV7-8 and TRBJ2-3; D is unresolved. The CDR3 runs to 15 residues. Germline CDR1 SGHVS, CDR2 FQNEAQ. Trimming took off 2 bases at V and 0 bases at J, with 9 bases between the two ends. CDR3 residues: CASSLRLESTDTQYF. CDR3 nucleotide sequence: TGTGCCAGCAGCTTAAGGCTGGAGAGCACAGATACGCAGTATTTT.

As concerns this clonotype: A single base separates this from a much larger clone, so it may be a read error. The chain uses TRBV7-8 and TRBJ1-2, with D perhaps matching TRBD1 (5 bases). With 8 bases removed from V and 10 bases from J, the gap between germline ends came to 17 bases. CDR3 length: 12 residues. Germline V gene sequence: CDR1 SGHVS, CDR2 FQNEAQ. The CDR3 here is CASGRGVDDYTF. CDR3 coding DNA: TGTGCCAGCGGCCGGGGGGTAGATGACTACACCTTC. The whole variable domain, remainder taken from reference TRBV7-8 and TRBJ1-2, is GAGVSQSPRYKVAKRGQDVALRCDPISGHVSLFWYQQALGQGPEFLTYFQNEAQLDKSGLPSDRFFAERPEGSVSTLKIQRTQQEDSAVYLCASGRGVDDYTFGSGTRLTVV.

The chain is built from TRBV5-4 and TRBJ2-3; D is tentatively TRBD1 or TRBD2 (5 bases each). Trimming left V 0 bases short and J 2 bases short, with 10 bases between. Germline V lookup: CDR1 SGHNT, CDR2 YYREEE (reference sequence). The CDR3 has 15 residues. CDR3 region: CASSLGDGHTDTQYF. In nucleotides, the CDR3 is TGTGCCAGCAGCTTGGGGGACGGGCACACAGATACGCAGTATTTT.

This clonotype occurred once. Just one base apart from a much larger clone, this may be a read error. The gene calls are TRBV10-3 and TRBJ2-2; D remains ambiguous. CDR1 is ENHRY, CDR2 SYGVKD, per germline. The CDR3 has 14 amino acids. Written as DNA, the CDR3 is TGTGACATCAGCCTAGACTTAAACACCGGGGAGCTGTTTTTT. Protein: CDISLDLNTGELFF.

This clonotype has a handful of counts. The chain has TRBV6-5 and TRBJ2-1, with a tentative D call TRBD1 (5 bases). Per germline, CDR1 MNHEY and CDR2 SVGAGI. This CDR3 region has 16 residues. Between the trimmed V and J ends, which lost 1 base and 0 bases, there was a span of 10 bases. In DNA, the CDR3 is TGTGCCAGCAGTTACTTAGGGGTCAGCTCCTACAATGAGCAGTTCTTC. Amino acids: CASSYLGVSSYNEQFF.

The genes are TRBV15 and TRBJ1-5; 7 bases agree with TRBD1. The J segment lost 4 bases and the V segment lost 6 bases, leaving 12 bases of the junction unmatched. Germline values: CDR1 LNHNV, CDR2 YYDKDF (reference sequence). The CDR3 totals 16 residues. In nucleotides, the CDR3 is TGTGCCACCAGGAACACCTATGAGGGGGCAAATCAGCCCCAGCATTTT. Protein product: CATRNTYEGANQPQHF.

This clonotype occurred a few times. The gene calls are TRBV19 and TRBJ2-3; 7 bases match TRBD2. Germline trimming cut 11 bases from V and 3 bases from J; bases unmatched to any gene: 8. The germline gives CDR1 LNHDA, CDR2 SQIVND (reference sequence). This CDR3 region has 13 residues. For the CDR3, the DNA is TGTGCCTCCCGGGGGGAAGTGACAGATACGCAGTATTTT. It is translated as CASRGEVTDTQYF.

This chain uses TRBV4-3 with TRBJ1-5, with D maybe TRBD1 (5 bases). The CDR3 has 16 amino acids. Germline V gene lookup returns CDR1 LGHNA and CDR2 YSLEER. V shed 0 bases and J shed 4 bases, with 13 bases lying between them. The CDR3 spells CASSQDLGTRNQPQHF. Here the CDR3 DNA reads TGCGCCAGCAGCCAAGATCTGGGGACCAGAAATCAGCCCCAGCATTTT.

This chain connects TRBV18 to TRBJ1-5; D ambiguous. Germline loops: CDR1 KGHSH, CDR2 LQKENI. This CDR3 is 16 amino acids long. V dropped 2 bases and J dropped 0 bases, with 11 bases sitting between them. The DNA for the CDR3 is TGTGCCAGCTCACCAAGAGGCCATTATAGCAATCAGCCCCAGCATTTT. Translating gives CASSPRGHYSNQPQHF.

This clonotype occurred a few times. The J gene is TRBJ1-1, the V gene TRBV6-5, with D unclear. Germline CDR1 MNHEY, CDR2 SVGAGI. The CDR3 is made up of 14 amino acids. V was clipped by 2 bases and J by 1 base, with 8 bases between them. The CDR3: CASSYELSNTEAFF. The DNA for the CDR3 is TGTGCCAGCAGTTACGAACTATCGAACACTGAAGCTTTCTTT.